Shown below are 13 T cell receptor beta chains from a single sample sequenced in a study of Graves' ophthalmopathy and Graves' hyperthyroidism. As the template, RNA transcripts were used to amplify TCR beta CDR3 regions. First-round RT-PCR with HTBI primers preceded a second-round multiplex PCR. TCRdb passed the multiplex PCR reads through MiXCR, listing each CDR3 protein once. The table has fewer than 400,000 distinct CDR3 sequences, around 20% seen once; the top ten hold more than 1.5%. Sequencing was performed on peripheral blood. These receptors all come from a woman aged 18-29 years with Graves' ophthalmopathy.

The chain is built from TRBV28 and TRBJ1-1; D possibly corresponds to TRBD1 (5 bases). CDR1 and CDR2 (germline): MDHEN, SYDVKM. The CDR3 covers 15 residues. Trimming stripped 3 bases from V and 1 base from J, with 12 bases between. This CDR3 is CASSFTLGGNTEAFF. The DNA for the CDR3 is TGTGCCAGCAGTTTTACGCTTGGGGGGAACACTGAAGCTTTCTTT.

The chain links TRBV6-1 to TRBJ1-5, with 7 bases fitting TRBD1. The germline V gene has CDR1 MNHNS and CDR2 SASEGT. This CDR3 is 14 amino acids long. V shed 6 bases, J shed 7 bases, and the junction held 9 bases outside the gene matches. The CDR3 DNA sequence: TGTGCCAGCAGGGTACAGGGGCAGGAGCAGCCCCAGCATTTT. Encoded protein: CASRVQGQEQPQHF.

The table lists this clonotype with many counts. This likely comes from a read error, as the CDR3 has no conserved phenylalanine or tryptophan at its end. The DNA is left out, because the CDR3 cannot be placed on it with certainty; the CDR3 is given as TCRdb lists it. The rearrangement uses TRBV7-9 and TRBJ2-5; the table's D gene call, TRBD2, was not cross checked with the DNA. 12 amino acids form the CDR3, both terminal residues included. Per the germline V gene, CDR1 is SEHNR and CDR2 is FQNEAQ (reference sequence). The CDR3: CASSLNPRHLRV.

This clonotype was observed at least ten times. The chain recombines TRBV20-1 with TRBJ1-1; D is possibly TRBD1 (5 bases). V was trimmed by 8 bases and J by 6 bases, leaving 22 bases between them. Germline CDR1 reads DFQATT; CDR2 reads SNEGSKA (reference sequence). The CDR3 totals 14 residues. In nucleotides, the CDR3 is TGCAGTTCAACACTCCTGGGGGTTCTGGCTGAAGCTTTCTTT. As protein: CSSTLLGVLAEAFF.

This clonotype showed up many times. This sequence joins TRBV6-1 and TRBJ2-7; 8 positions match TRBD1. The CDR3 runs to 17 residues. J lost 3 bases, V lost 1 base, and 11 bases had no gene match. Germline CDR1 is MNHNS and CDR2 is SASEGT. As DNA, the CDR3 is TGTGCCAGCAGTGAAGATCCCTGGACAGGGTCCCGCTACGAGCAGTACTTC. Protein: CASSEDPWTGSRYEQYF.

The sample holds many counts of this clonotype. The chain has TRBV30 and TRBJ1-3; D is unresolved. Germline CDR1 and CDR2: GTSNPN and SVGIG (reference sequence). The CDR3 totals 13 residues. The V and J ends lost 3 bases and 0 bases respectively, with 6 bases between them. Here the CDR3 DNA reads TGTGCCTGGAGAGTCAGCTCTGGAAACACCATATATTTT. Translating it yields CAWRVSSGNTIYF.

The chain is built from TRBV27 and TRBJ1-1; a weak D match, TRBD1 (5 bases). V lost 5 bases, J lost 0 bases, and 10 bases lay in between. The V gene's germline CDR1 is MNHEY and CDR2 SMNVEV (reference sequence). The CDR3 is 14 amino acids. CDR3 coding DNA: TGTGCCAGCAGTCCTGGACACCTGAACACTGAAGCTTTCTTT. It yields the protein CASSPGHLNTEAFF.

This clonotype was counted at least ten times. The J gene is TRBJ2-5, the V gene TRBV14; D perhaps matches TRBD1 (6 bases). CDR3 length: 16 amino acids. Trimming pared 6 bases from V and 0 bases from J, leaving 17 bases between. CDR1 and CDR2 (germline): SGHDN, FVKESK. The DNA of the CDR3 is TGTGCCAGCAGTCATCGTAGGGACACCTACCAAGAGACCCAGTACTTC. It is translated as CASSHRRDTYQETQYF.

This clonotype was seen repeatedly, ten times or more. The chain is built from TRBV6-4 and TRBJ1-2; a possible D gene is TRBD1 (5 bases). CDR3 length equals 17 residues. With 4 bases removed from V and 7 bases from J, the gap between germline ends came to 25 bases. The germline CDR1 and CDR2 sequences are MRHNA and SNTAGT. CDR3 DNA: TGTGCCAGCAGTGCGGCAGCAGGGACTGGAGGGGTTGGTGGCTACACCTTC. It is translated as CASSAAAGTGGVGGYTF.

This clonotype was seen ten or more times. J is TRBJ2-7 and V is TRBV6-1, with D tentatively TRBD1 (5 bases). This CDR3 is 15 amino acids long. The germline V and J ends were trimmed by 1 base and 1 base, with 11 bases remaining between them. Germline-derived CDR1 and CDR2 are MNHNS and SASEGT. The CDR3 bases are TGTGCCAGCAGTGAAGTCTCAGGACATTCCTACGAGCAGTACTTC. Protein product: CASSEVSGHSYEQYF.

This sequence joins TRBV7-3 and TRBJ1-2; no clear D gene. V shed 1 base and J shed 8 bases, with 20 bases lying between them. Germline CDR1 SGHTA, CDR2 FQGTGA. The CDR3 covers 16 residues. Here the CDR3 DNA reads TGTGCCAGCAGCTTAAACGGAGCTGGATCGATGGTGGGCTACACCTTC. Encoded protein: CASSLNGAGSMVGYTF.

This clonotype showed up many times. The CDR3 loop is CASSPRLGSPLHF. CDR3 DNA sequence: TGTGCCAGCAGCCCTCGTCTAGGCTCACCCCTCCACTTT. The chain combines TRBV3-1 with TRBJ1-6, with D unresolved. CDR3 size: 13 residues. V was trimmed by 4 bases and J by 10 bases, leaving 11 bases between them. Germline CDR1 LGHDT, CDR2 YNNKEL (reference sequence).

This clonotype was observed at least ten times. The chain recombines TRBV6-4 with TRBJ1-5; D call uncertain. This CDR3 is built from 17 residues. Germline V gene data show CDR1 as MRHNA and CDR2 as SNTAGT. V lost 6 bases, J lost 0 bases, and 18 bases lay in between. The CDR3 protein is CASSGRAPSHSNQPQHF. In nucleotides, the CDR3 is TGTGCCAGCAGCGGAAGGGCCCCCTCCCATAGCAATCAGCCCCAGCATTTT.